The clone carrying this T cell receptor (beta chain) was counted only a few times. This entry belongs to a study of human T cells and chemical hapten exposure. About the study: Patch testing placed 0.01% DPC on the upper back, with readings at 6 days.

TCRdb fed the RACE reads into MiXCR, producing one record per CDR3 protein. The sample has approximately 350,000 distinct CDR3 sequences; 5.5% to 8% are singletons. The germline V gene encodes CDR1 LGHNT and CDR2 FRNRAP. The V end was cut by 5 bases, the J end by 6 bases, with 18 bases between. This CDR3 has 15 amino acids. As for time point: patch test 1, 2 weeks after DPC sensitization. Treatment: therapeutic diphenylcyclopropenone sensitization with weekly scalp DPC. The starting material, unfractionated whole blood, was used for total RNA extraction. The sample in question was whole blood, obtained in connection with sensitization to the hapten diphenylcyclopropenone (DPC). This chain connects TRBV12-5 to TRBJ2-3; D is perhaps TRBD1 or TRBD2 (5 bases each). This receptor was taken from a woman between 18 and 30 years old with alopecia areata. Some clones in this sample may be carry-over from other donors' samples. Here the CDR3 DNA reads TGTGCTAGTGGTGTCCGGGTCCGAGGGACCGATACGCAGTATTTT. Its protein is CASGVRVRGTDTQYF.